This TCR beta chain was captured in a study of blood T cell repertoires in COVID-19. The V gene's germline CDR1 is SGHTA and CDR2 FQGTGA. V was trimmed by 3 bases and J by 3 bases, leaving 11 bases between them. The CDR3 runs to 14 residues. Using immunoSEQ multiplex PCR, the repertoire was profiled, and TCRdb retains in-frame clones only, with some absent. The repertoire holds about 110,000 clones, with about 80% as singletons. The sequence was collected from a woman between 65 and 79 years old with acute or convalescent COVID-19. V gene TRBV7-3 combines with J gene TRBJ1-1; tentatively, D is TRBD1 (6 bases). Sequenced material: peripheral blood. CDR3 nucleotides: TGTGCCAGCAGCTTCAGGGGCCCTGACACTGAAGCTTTCTTT. This sequence encodes CASSFRGPDTEAFF.